This T cell receptor beta chain was sequenced during a study of blood T cell repertoires in COVID-19. Study summary: Specimens from acute and convalescent COVID-19 originated in the United States, Italy and Spain. The cDNA or gDNA used as material had been derived from T cells, B-cell-depleted T cells, or PBMCs.

Germline values: CDR1 SGHRS, CDR2 YFSETQ. V was shortened by 0 bases and J by 2 bases, with 5 bases between the two germline ends. This CDR3 spans 13 amino acids. Notes on this clone: Other DNA sequences of this sample code for an identical CDR3.

Original processing notes: By means of reference gene primer amplification, nucleated cell counts were estimated. Sequencing used immunoSEQ multiplex PCR; TCRdb keeps in-frame clones, though not all of them. D and trimming come from the DNA, and the V and J calls and clone size come from that table. The sample has about 210,000 clones, approximately 82% seen once. Sequencing was performed on peripheral blood. The receptor comes from a woman in her forties with acute or convalescent COVID-19. The chain employs TRBV5-1 and TRBJ2-5; D gene uncertain. DNA for the CDR3: TGCGCCAGCAGCTTGGGGCAGCAAGAGACCCAGTACTTC. It yields the protein CASSLGQQETQYF.